What follows describes a single TCR beta chain. Its antigen is currently unknown. In germline, CDR1 is SGHTA, CDR2 FQGNSA. This CDR3 region has 15 residues. V was trimmed by 2 bases and J by 0 bases, leaving 8 bases between them. The data are from a study of cytomegalovirus exposure and HLA in healthy donors. Findings of the study overall: Later genetic work tied a missense DCLRE1C variant to beta-chain V and J trimming. Later on, an analysis tied under 20,000 TCR beta sequences to HLA alleles at 0.05 false discovery rate.

PCR involved 60 Vbeta and 13 Jbeta primers. Clones were read by immunoSEQ multiplex PCR, and TCRdb kept only the in-frame ones, dropping some. The data hold 110,000 to 150,000 clones, with roughly four fifths observed a single time. This clonotype originated in a man aged 18 to 30 in good health and CMV-seropositive. The sequencing input was PBMCs. This chain connects TRBV7-2 to TRBJ2-1; D gene uncertain. DNA of the CDR3: TGTGCCAGCAGCTTACACAGAAGCTCCTACAATGAGCAGTTCTTC. Translation: CASSLHRSSYNEQFF.